A single sample is the source of the 13 T cell receptor beta chains below, sequenced in a study of cytomegalovirus exposure and HLA in healthy donors. This PCR relied on a set of 60 Vbeta primers and 13 Jbeta primers. Libraries were prepared by immunoSEQ multiplex PCR; TCRdb keeps only in-frame clonotypes and omits some of them. The sample consists of approximately 150,000 clones, just over 75% of them appearing once. Material: PBMCs. All receptors come from a woman aged 40-49 years in good health and CMV-seronegative.

The CDR3 protein is CAFDGDFGNSPLHF. The CDR3 coding sequence is TGTGCCTTTGACGGGGATTTCGGTAATTCACCCCTCCACTTT. The chain uses TRBV30 and TRBJ1-6; D not resolved. The CDR3 loop spans 14 amino acids. Germline loops: CDR1 GTSNPN, CDR2 SVGIG (reference sequence). Deletions cut 7 bases from V and 6 bases from J, with 16 bases between. Drawing the rest from reference TRBV30 and TRBJ1-6, the complete variable domain is SQTIHQWPATLVQPVGSPLSLECTVEGTSNPNLYWYRQAAGRGLQLLFYSVGIGQISSEVPQNLSASRPQDRQFILSSKKLLLSDSGFYLCAFDGDFGNSPLHFGNGTRLTVT.

This clone was counted between two and nine times. This chain links TRBV30 with TRBJ2-3, with TRBD2 identical over 8 bases. Germline CDR1 reads GTSNPN; CDR2 reads SVGIG (reference sequence). With V trimmed by 7 bases and J by 0 bases, 36 bases remained unmatched. The CDR3 covers 24 residues. CDR3 nucleotides: TGTGCCTATCTTAAGAAGTCCCTGATTCTCGGGAGGGCCGTTAACCATGGAAGCACAGATACGCAGTATTTT. Amino acids: CAYLKKSLILGRAVNHGSTDTQYF.

This clone was detected a few times. The chain recombines TRBV30 with TRBJ1-4; D is unclear. Between the trimmed V and J ends, which lost 3 bases and 5 bases, there was a span of 13 bases. The CDR3 loop spans 14 amino acids. CDR1 and CDR2 from the germline V gene are GTSNPN and SVGIG (reference sequence). CDR3 nucleotide sequence: TGTGCCTGGAGCCGTACAGATCGAAATGAAAAACTGTTTTTT. Protein: CAWSRTDRNEKLFF.

V is TRBV2 and J is TRBJ1-5; weak D call: TRBD1 (5 bases). Germline V gene lookup returns CDR1 SNHLY and CDR2 FYNNEI. This CDR3 has 13 amino acids. Trimming stripped 8 bases from V and 3 bases from J, with 11 bases between. The DNA for the CDR3 is TGTGCCAGCGGTCAGGGTAACAATCAGCCCCAGCATTTT. Encoded protein: CASGQGNNQPQHF.

This rearrangement joins TRBV6-5 to TRBJ2-3; a weak D match, TRBD1 (5 bases). The germline V and J ends were trimmed by 6 bases and 0 bases, with 10 bases remaining between them. Germline-derived CDR1 and CDR2 are MNHEY and SVGAGI. The CDR3 covers 14 residues. CDR3: CASSLGASTDTQYF. In DNA, the CDR3 is TGTGCCAGCAGCCTAGGGGCTAGCACAGATACGCAGTATTTT.

The genes are TRBV25-1 and TRBJ1-5; the D is unclear. Per germline, CDR1 MGHDK and CDR2 SYGVNS. V was cut by 5 bases and J by 6 bases, with 14 bases left in between. The CDR3 has 14 residues. The DNA for the CDR3 is TGTGCCAGCAGTCCGGGAATCAGCGGTCAGCCCCAGCATTTT. The encoded protein is CASSPGISGQPQHF. Drawing the rest from reference TRBV25-1 and TRBJ1-5, the complete variable domain is EADIYQTPRYLVIGTGKKITLECSQTMGHDKMYWYQQDPGMELHLIHYSYGVNSTEKGDLSSESTVSRIRTEHFPLTLESARPSHTSQYLCASSPGISGQPQHFGDGTRLSIL.

This sequence joins TRBV11-2 and TRBJ1-1; tentative D call: TRBD1 (5 bases). The CDR3 length is 13 residues. The germline CDR1 and CDR2 sequences are SGHAT and FQNNGV. Trimming left V 5 bases short and J 1 base short, with 8 bases between. Here the CDR3 reads CASSATENTEAFF. For the CDR3, the DNA is TGTGCCAGCAGCGCGACAGAGAACACTGAAGCTTTCTTT.

CDR3: CASSLGGQGAETQYF. CDR3 bases: TGCGCCAGCAGCTTGGGGGGACAGGGGGCCGAGACCCAGTACTTC. The chain combines TRBV5-1 with TRBJ2-5, with 12 bases matching TRBD1. CDR3 size: 15 residues. Looked up from germline, CDR1 is SGHRS and CDR2 is YFSETQ. The ends lost 0 bases at V and 5 bases at J; junction bases unmatched: 2.

The genes are TRBV6-1 and TRBJ2-1; 7 bases agree with TRBD2. Germline values: CDR1 MNHNS, CDR2 SASEGT. Unmatched junction bases numbered 11, after V lost 6 bases and J lost 15 bases. The CDR3 has 12 residues. CDR3: CASRRREGFWFF. Here the CDR3 DNA reads TGTGCCAGCAGGAGAAGGGAGGGATTTTGGTTCTTC.

This chain links TRBV18 with TRBJ2-1, with TRBD2 identical over 9 bases. Germline V gene lookup returns CDR1 KGHSH and CDR2 LQKENI. J was trimmed by 6 bases and V by 3 bases; bases with no gene match: 6. This CDR3 contains 15 residues. CDR3 residues: CASSPPGLAPNEQFF. DNA of the CDR3: TGTGCCAGCTCACCCCCGGGACTAGCTCCCAATGAGCAGTTCTTC.

The rearrangement joins TRBV11-2 to TRBJ2-3; TRBD1 agrees at 7 bases. The CDR3 extends over 13 amino acids. J lost 4 bases, V lost 5 bases, and 3 bases had no gene match. Germline CDR1 and CDR2: SGHAT and FQNNGV. The CDR3 here is CASSQTGADTQYF. In nucleotides, the CDR3 is TGTGCCAGCAGCCAAACAGGGGCAGATACGCAGTATTTT.

The genes are TRBV6-1 and TRBJ1-3; 12 nucleotides align to TRBD1. The CDR3 contains 15 residues. Unmatched junction bases numbered 5, after V lost 3 bases and J lost 8 bases. From germline, CDR1 is MNHNS and CDR2 SASEGT. The chain's CDR3 is CASSERDRGQDTIYF. Here the CDR3 DNA reads TGTGCCAGCAGTGAGCGGGACAGGGGGCAAGACACCATATATTTT.

This clone occurred a few times. The chain joins TRBV25-1 to TRBJ2-7; 8 bases fit TRBD2. V trimming: 2 bases; J trimming: 7 bases; junction bases outside the gene matches: 10. This CDR3 region has 15 residues. Germline V lookup: CDR1 MGHDK, CDR2 SYGVNS. CDR3 residues: CASSEPGRAGGEQYF. Here the CDR3 DNA reads TGTGCCAGCAGTGAACCCGGGAGGGCCGGTGGGGAGCAGTACTTC.